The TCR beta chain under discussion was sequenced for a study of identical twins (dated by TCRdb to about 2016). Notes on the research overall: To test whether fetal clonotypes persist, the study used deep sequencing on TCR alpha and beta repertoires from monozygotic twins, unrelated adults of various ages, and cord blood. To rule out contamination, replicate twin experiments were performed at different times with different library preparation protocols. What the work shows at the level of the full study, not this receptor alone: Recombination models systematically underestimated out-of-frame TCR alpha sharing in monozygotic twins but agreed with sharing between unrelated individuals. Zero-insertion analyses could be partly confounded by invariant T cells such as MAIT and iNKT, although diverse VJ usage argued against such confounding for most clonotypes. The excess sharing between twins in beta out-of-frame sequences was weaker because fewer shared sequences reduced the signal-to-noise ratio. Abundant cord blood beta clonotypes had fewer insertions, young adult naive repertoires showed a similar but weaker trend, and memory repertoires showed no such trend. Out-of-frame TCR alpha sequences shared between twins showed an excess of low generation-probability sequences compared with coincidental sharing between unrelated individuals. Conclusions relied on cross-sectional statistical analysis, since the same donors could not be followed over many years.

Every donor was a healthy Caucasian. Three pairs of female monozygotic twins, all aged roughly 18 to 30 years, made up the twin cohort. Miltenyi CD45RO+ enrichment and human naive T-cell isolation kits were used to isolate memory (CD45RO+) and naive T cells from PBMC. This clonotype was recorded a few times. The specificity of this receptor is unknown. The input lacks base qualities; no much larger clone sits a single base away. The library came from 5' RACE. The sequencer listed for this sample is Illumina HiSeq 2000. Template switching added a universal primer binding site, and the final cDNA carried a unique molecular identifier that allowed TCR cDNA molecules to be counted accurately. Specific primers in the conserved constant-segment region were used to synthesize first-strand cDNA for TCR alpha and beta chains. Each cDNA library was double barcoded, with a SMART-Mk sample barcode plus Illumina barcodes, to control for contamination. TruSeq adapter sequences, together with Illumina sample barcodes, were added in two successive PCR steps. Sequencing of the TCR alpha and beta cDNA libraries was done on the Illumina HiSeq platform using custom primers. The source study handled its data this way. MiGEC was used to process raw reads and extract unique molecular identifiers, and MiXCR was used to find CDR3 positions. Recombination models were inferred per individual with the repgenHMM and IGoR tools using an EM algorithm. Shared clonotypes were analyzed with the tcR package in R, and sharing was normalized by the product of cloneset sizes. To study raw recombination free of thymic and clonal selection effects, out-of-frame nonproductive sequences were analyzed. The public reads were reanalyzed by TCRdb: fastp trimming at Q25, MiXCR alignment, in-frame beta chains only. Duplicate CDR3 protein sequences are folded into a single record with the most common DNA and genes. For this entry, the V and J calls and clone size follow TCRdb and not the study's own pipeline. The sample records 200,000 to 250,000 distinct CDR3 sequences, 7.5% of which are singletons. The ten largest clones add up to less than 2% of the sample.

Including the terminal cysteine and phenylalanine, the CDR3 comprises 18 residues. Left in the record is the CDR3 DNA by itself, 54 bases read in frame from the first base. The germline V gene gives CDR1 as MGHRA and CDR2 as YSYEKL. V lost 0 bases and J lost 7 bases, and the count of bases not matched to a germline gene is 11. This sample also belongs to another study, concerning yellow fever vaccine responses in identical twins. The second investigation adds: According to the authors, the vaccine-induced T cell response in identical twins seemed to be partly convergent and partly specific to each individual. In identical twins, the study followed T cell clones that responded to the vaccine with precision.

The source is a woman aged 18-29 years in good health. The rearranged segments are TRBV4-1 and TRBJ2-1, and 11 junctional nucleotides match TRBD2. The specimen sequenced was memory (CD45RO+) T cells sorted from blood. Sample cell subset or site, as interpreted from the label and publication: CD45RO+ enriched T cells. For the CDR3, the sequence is CASSQESLTSGRRNEQFF. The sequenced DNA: TGCGCCAGCAGCCAAGAATCCTTAACTAGCGGGAGAAGGAATGAGCAGTTCTTC.